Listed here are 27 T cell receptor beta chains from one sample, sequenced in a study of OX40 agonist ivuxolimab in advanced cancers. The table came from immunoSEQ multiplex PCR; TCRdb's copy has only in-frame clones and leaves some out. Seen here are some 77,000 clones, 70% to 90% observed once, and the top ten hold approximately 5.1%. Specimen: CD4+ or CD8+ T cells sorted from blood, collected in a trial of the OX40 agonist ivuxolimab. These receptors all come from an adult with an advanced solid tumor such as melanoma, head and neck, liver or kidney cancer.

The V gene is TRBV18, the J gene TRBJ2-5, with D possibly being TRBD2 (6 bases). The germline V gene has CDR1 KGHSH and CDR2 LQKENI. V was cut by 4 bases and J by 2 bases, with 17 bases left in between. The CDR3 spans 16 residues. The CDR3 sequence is CASSRTREKLQETQYF. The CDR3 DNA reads TGTGCCAGCTCACGTACGCGGGAAAAACTGCAAGAGACCCAGTACTTC.

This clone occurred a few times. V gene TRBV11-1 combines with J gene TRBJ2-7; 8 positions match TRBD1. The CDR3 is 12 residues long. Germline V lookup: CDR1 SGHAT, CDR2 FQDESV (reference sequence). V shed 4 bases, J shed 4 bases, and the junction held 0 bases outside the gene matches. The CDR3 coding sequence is TGTGCCAGCAGCTGGGACAGGTACGAGCAGTACTTC. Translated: CASSWDRYEQYF.

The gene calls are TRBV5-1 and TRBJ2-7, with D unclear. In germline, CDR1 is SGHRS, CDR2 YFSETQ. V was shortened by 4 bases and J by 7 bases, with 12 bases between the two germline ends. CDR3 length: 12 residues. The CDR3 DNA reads TGCGCCAGCAGCGCGTTAGGGTGGGAGCAGTACTTC. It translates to CASSALGWEQYF.

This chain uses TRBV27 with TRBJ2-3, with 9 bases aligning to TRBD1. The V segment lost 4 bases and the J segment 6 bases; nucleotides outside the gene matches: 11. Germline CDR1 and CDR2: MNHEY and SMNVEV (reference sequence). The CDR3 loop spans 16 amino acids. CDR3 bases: TGTGCCAGCAGTTCATACGGGACAGGGCGAGATGATACGCAGTATTTT. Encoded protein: CASSSYGTGRDDTQYF.

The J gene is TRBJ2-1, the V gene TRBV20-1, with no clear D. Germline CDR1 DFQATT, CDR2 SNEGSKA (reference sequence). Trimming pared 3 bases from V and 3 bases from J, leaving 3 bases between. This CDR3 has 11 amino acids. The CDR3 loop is CSARYYNEQFF. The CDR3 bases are TGCAGTGCTAGGTACTACAATGAGCAGTTCTTC.

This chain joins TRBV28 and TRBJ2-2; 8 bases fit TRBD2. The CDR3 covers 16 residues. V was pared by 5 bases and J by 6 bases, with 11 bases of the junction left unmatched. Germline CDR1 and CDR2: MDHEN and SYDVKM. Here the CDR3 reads CASSPPLAGGAGELFF. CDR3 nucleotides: TGTGCCAGCAGTCCCCCCCTGGCGGGAGGTGCCGGGGAGCTGTTTTTT.

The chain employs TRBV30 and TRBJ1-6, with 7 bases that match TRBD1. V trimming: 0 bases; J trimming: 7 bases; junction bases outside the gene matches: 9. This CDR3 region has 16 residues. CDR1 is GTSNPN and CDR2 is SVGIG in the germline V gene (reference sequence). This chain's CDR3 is CAWSVQGTRLNSPLHF. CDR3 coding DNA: TGTGCCTGGAGTGTACAGGGGACCCGACTGAATTCACCCCTCCACTTT.

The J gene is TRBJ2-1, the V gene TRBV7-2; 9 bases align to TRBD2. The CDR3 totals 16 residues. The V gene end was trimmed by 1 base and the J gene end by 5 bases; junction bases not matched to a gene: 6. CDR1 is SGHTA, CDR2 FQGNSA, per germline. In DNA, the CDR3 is TGTGCCAGCAGCTTAGATCCAGCGGGGGGAAACAATGAGCAGTTCTTC. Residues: CASSLDPAGGNNEQFF.

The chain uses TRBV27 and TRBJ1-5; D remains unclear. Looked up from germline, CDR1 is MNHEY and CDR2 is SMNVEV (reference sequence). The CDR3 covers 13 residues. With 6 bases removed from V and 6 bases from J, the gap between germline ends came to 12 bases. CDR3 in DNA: TGTGCCAGCAGCACCTCAGGCTCTCAGCCCCAGCATTTT. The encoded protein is CASSTSGSQPQHF.

Here the CDR3 DNA reads TGTGCCACCAGCGGCCTACTAGCGGGGGGCCTAGGGGCCCCAGATACGCAGTATTTT. It codes for CATSGLLAGGLGAPDTQYF. V gene TRBV15 combines with J gene TRBJ2-3, with 12 bases aligning to TRBD2. The germline V gene has CDR1 LNHNV and CDR2 YYDKDF (reference sequence). CDR3 length equals 19 residues. J lost 4 bases, V lost 5 bases, and 16 bases had no gene match.

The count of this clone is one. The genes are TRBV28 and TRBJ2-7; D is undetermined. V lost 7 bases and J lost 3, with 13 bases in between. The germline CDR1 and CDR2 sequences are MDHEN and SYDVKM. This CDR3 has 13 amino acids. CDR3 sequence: CASTYAWGYEQYF. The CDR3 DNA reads TGTGCCAGCACCTACGCTTGGGGCTACGAGCAGTACTTC.

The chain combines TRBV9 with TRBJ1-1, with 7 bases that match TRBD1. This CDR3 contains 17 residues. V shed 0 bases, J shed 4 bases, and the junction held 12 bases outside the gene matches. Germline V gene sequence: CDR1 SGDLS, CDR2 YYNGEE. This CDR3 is CASSVEGQLNLGTEAFF. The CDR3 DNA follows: TGTGCCAGCAGCGTAGAGGGACAGCTTAACTTAGGCACTGAAGCTTTCTTT.

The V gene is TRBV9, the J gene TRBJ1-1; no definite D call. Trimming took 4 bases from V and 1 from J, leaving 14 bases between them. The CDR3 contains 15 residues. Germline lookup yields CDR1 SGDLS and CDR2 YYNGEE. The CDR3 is CASSPREGGNTEAFF. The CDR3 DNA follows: TGTGCCAGCAGCCCACGGGAGGGTGGGAACACTGAAGCTTTCTTT. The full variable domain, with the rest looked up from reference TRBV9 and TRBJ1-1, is DSGVTQTPKHLITATGQRVTLRCSPRSGDLSVYWYQQSLDQGLQFLIQYYNGEERAKGNILERFSAQQFPDLHSELNLSSLELGDSALYFCASSPREGGNTEAFFGQGTRLTVV.

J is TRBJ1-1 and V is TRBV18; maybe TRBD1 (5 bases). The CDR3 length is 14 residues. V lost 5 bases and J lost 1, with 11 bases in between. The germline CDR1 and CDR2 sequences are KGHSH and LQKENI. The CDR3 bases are TGTGCCAGCTCAATAACTGACAGGAACACTGAAGCTTTCTTT. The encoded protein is CASSITDRNTEAFF.

CDR3 sequence (DNA): TGTGCCAGCAGCTCCGCCCACTGGACAGACAATGAGCAGTTCTTC. It is translated as CASSSAHWTDNEQFF. V is TRBV7-8 and J is TRBJ2-1; D may be TRBD1 (6 bases). Germline loops: CDR1 SGHVS, CDR2 FQNEAQ. The V end was cut by 4 bases, the J end by 5 bases, with 15 bases between. The CDR3 is 15 amino acids.

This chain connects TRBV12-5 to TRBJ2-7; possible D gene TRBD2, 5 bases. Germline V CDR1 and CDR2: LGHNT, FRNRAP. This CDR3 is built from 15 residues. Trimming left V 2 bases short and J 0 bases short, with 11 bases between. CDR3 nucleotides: TGTGCTAGTGGTTTGCCGGACTCCAGCTCCTACGAGCAGTACTTC. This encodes CASGLPDSSSYEQYF.

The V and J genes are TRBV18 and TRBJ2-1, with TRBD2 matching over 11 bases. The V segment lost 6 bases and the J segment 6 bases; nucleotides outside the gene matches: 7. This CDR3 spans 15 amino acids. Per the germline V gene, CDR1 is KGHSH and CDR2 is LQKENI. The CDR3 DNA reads TGTGCCAGCTCCCTCTCCGGACTAGCGGGCAATGAGCAGTTCTTC. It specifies CASSLSGLAGNEQFF.

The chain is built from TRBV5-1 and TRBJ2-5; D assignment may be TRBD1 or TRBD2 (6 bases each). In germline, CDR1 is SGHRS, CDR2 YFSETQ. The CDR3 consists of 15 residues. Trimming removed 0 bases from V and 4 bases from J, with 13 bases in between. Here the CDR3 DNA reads TGCGCCAGCAGCTTGGTTGGGGGGCTTGTAGAGACCCAGTACTTC. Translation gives CASSLVGGLVETQYF.

CDR3 sequence: CASSFALGVEQYF. CDR3 coding DNA: TGTGCCAGCAGCTTTGCTTTAGGCGTCGAGCAGTACTTC. The rearrangement joins TRBV7-2 to TRBJ2-7; D is unresolved. CDR1 and CDR2 from the germline V gene are SGHTA and FQGNSA. V was trimmed by 3 bases and J by 6 bases, leaving 12 bases between them. This CDR3 spans 13 amino acids.

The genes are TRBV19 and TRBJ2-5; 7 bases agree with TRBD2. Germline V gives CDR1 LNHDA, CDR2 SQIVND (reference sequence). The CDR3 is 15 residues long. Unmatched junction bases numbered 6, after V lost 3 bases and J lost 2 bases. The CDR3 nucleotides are TGTGCCAGTAGTATCGGGCGGGGGATACAAGAGACCCAGTACTTC. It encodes CASSIGRGIQETQYF.

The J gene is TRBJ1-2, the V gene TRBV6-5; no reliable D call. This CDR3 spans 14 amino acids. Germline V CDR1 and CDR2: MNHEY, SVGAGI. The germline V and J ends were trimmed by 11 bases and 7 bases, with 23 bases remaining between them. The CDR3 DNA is TGTGCCCCCCCGCCCCGCAAATCAGCTTCTGGCTACACCTTC. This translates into CAPPPRKSASGYTF.

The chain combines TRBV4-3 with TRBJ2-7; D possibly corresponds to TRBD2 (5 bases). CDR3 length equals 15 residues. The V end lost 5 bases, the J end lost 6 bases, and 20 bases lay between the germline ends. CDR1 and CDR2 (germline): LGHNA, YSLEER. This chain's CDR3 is CASSNKPGFGLEQYF. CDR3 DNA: TGCGCCAGCAGCAATAAACCGGGATTTGGGCTCGAGCAGTACTTC.

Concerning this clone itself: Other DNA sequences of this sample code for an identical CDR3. The CDR3 nucleotides read TGCGCCAGCAGCTTGGAGCGTAACTACGAGCAGTACTTC. Protein sequence: CASSLERNYEQYF. The J gene is TRBJ2-7, the V gene TRBV5-1; no clear D. Germline loops: CDR1 SGHRS, CDR2 YFSETQ. This CDR3 has 13 amino acids. Trimming removed 0 bases at V and 3 bases at J, with 7 bases between.

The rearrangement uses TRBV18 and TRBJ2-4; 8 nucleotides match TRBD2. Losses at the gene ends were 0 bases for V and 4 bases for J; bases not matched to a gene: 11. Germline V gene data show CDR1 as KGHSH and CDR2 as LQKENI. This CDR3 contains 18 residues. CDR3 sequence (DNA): TGTGCCAGCTCACCACCGGGTTCTGCGGGAGGAGGGAAAAACATTCAGTACTTC. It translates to CASSPPGSAGGGKNIQYF. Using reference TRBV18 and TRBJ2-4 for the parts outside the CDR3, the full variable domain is NAGVMQNPRHLVRRRGQEARLRCSPMKGHSHVYWYRQLPEEGLKFMVYLQKENIIDESGMPKERFSAEFPKEGPSILRIQQVVRGDSAAYFCASSPPGSAGGGKNIQYFGAGTRLSVL.

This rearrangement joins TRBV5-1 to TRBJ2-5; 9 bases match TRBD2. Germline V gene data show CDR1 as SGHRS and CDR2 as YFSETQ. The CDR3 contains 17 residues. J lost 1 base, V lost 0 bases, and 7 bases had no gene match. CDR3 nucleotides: TGCGCCAGCAGCTTGGCCGGCGGGAGGGCCGGCCAAGAGACCCAGTACTTC. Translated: CASSLAGGRAGQETQYF.

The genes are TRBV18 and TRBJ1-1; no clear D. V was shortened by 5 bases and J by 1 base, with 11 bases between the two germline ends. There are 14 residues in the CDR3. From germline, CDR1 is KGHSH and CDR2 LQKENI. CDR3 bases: TGTGCCAGCTCAGAAGGGATGGGGAACACTGAAGCTTTCTTT. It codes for CASSEGMGNTEAFF.

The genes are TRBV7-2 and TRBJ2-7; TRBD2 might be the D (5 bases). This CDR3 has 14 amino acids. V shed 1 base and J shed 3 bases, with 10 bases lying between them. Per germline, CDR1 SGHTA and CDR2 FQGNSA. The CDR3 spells CASSLENGLYEQYF. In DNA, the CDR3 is TGTGCCAGCAGCTTAGAGAACGGACTCTACGAGCAGTACTTC.